The source of this T cell receptor (beta chain) is a study of blood T cells in healthy people across ages. PCR was performed a second time for roughly 7 to 11 cycles using a sample-barcoded 5' primer and a J-beta primer mix. A single record per CDR3 protein comes from TCRdb applying MiXCR to the 5' RACE reads. This repertoire shows over 600,000 distinct CDR3 sequences, more than 55% found once; its top ten account for roughly 25%. In germline, CDR1 is SGDLS, CDR2 YYNGEE. This CDR3 spans 15 amino acids. Trimming stripped 0 bases from V and 0 bases from J, with 8 bases between. Sequencing was carried out using blood. This clonotype originated in a man aged 35 to 55 in good health. The chain carries TRBV9 and TRBJ2-3; D remains ambiguous. CDR3 region: CASSVESLSTDTQYF. The DNA of the CDR3 is TGTGCCAGCAGCGTAGAGTCCCTGAGCACAGATACGCAGTATTTT.